Below, 26 T cell receptor beta chains from the same sample are listed, as sequenced in a study of response to subunit inactivated influenza vaccine. From the RT-PCR reads, TCRdb called clonotypes with MiXCR, one entry per CDR3 protein. The sample lists around 790,000 distinct CDR3 sequences; less than 25% were seen once. Sequences were derived from PBMCs from blood, sampled around 5 days after vaccination. These receptors were taken from a man aged 45 to 65 who received an inactivated influenza vaccine.

The chain recombines TRBV24-1 with TRBJ2-2; D is perhaps TRBD2 (5 bases). V lost 0 bases, J lost 7 bases, and 14 bases lay in between. Looked up from germline, CDR1 is KGHDR and CDR2 is SFDVKD. This CDR3 contains 16 residues. This chain's CDR3 is CATSDLWSGVGGELFF. CDR3 in DNA: TGTGCCACCAGTGATTTGTGGTCCGGGGTTGGCGGGGAGCTGTTTTTT.

This rearrangement joins TRBV7-2 to TRBJ1-4; D gene unclear. Trimming stripped 6 bases from V and 8 bases from J, with 22 bases between. This CDR3 is built from 16 residues. Germline V gene data show CDR1 as SGHTA and CDR2 as FQGNSA. The CDR3 bases are TGTGCCAGCAGTCTTCGGCCCCCCAACTCTAGGGAAAAACTGTTTTTT. It encodes CASSLRPPNSREKLFF. The full variable domain, with the rest looked up from reference TRBV7-2 and TRBJ1-4, is GAGVSQSPSNKVTEKGKDVELRCDPISGHTALYWYRQSLGQGLEFLIYFQGNSAPDKSGLPSDRFSAERTGGSVSTLTIQRTQQEDSAVYLCASSLRPPNSREKLFFGSGTQLSVL.

This clonotype was seen repeatedly, ten times or more. The chain joins TRBV7-2 to TRBJ2-6; D is unresolved. Germline V gene data show CDR1 as SGHTA and CDR2 as FQGNSA. The CDR3 spans 12 residues. V shed 8 bases and J shed 0 bases, with 2 bases lying between them. CDR3 sequence reads: CASRSGANVLTF. The DNA of the CDR3 is TGTGCCAGCCGCTCTGGGGCCAACGTCCTGACTTTC.

V and J are TRBV7-3 and TRBJ2-1, with TRBD2 matching over 10 bases. The CDR3 contains 17 residues. The V gene end was trimmed by 5 bases and the J gene end by 0 bases; junction bases not matched to a gene: 7. The germline V gene encodes CDR1 SGHTA and CDR2 FQGTGA. Here the CDR3 reads CASSRAGGPSSYNEQFF. The CDR3 nucleotides read TGTGCCAGCAGCCGAGCGGGAGGGCCAAGCTCCTACAATGAGCAGTTCTTC.

The rearrangement links TRBV9 to TRBJ1-1; 7 bases agree with TRBD1. This CDR3 has 16 amino acids. Germline V CDR1 and CDR2: SGDLS, YYNGEE. V lost 3 bases, J lost 6 bases, and 14 bases stayed unmatched. The CDR3: CASSDRDSPYLSEAFF. CDR3 sequence (DNA): TGTGCCAGCAGCGATCGGGACAGCCCTTACCTTTCTGAAGCTTTCTTT.

CDR3 amino acids: CASSRLENYEQYF. DNA for the CDR3: TGCGCCAGCAGCCGACTCGAAAACTACGAGCAGTACTTC. V is TRBV4-1 and J is TRBJ2-7; D is unresolved. CDR3 size: 13 residues. The germline gives CDR1 MGHRA, CDR2 YSYEKL. V lost 4 bases and J 3 bases, leaving 10 bases between the germline ends.

In this sample, this clonotype turned up a few times. J is TRBJ2-5 and V is TRBV6-2 or TRBV6-3; no clear D gene. V shed 5 bases and J shed 0 bases, with 7 bases lying between them. This CDR3 spans 13 amino acids. From germline, CDR1 is MNHEY and CDR2 SVGEGT. The CDR3 sequence is CASSIRYQETQYF. The DNA of the CDR3 is TGTGCCAGCAGTATCCGGTACCAAGAGACCCAGTACTTC.

This clonotype was recorded a few times. The genes are TRBV20-1 and TRBJ2-1; no clear D. The CDR3 runs 17 residues. Deletions cut 0 bases from V and 8 bases from J, with 23 bases between. The germline V gene encodes CDR1 DFQATT and CDR2 SNEGSKA (reference sequence). The CDR3 DNA reads TGCAGTGCTAGAGAAGCAACCCGTAGTTCTCAGGTGGATGAGCAGTTCTTC. Protein sequence: CSAREATRSSQVDEQFF.

CDR3 nucleotides: TGTGCCATCAGTACCGGGACAGGGGGAATCTTAGGAGAGACCCAGTACTTC. Translating it yields CAISTGTGGILGETQYF. The chain carries TRBV10-3 and TRBJ2-5, with 11 nucleotides matching TRBD1. The V segment lost 5 bases and the J segment 4 bases; nucleotides outside the gene matches: 12. This CDR3 is built from 17 residues. Germline-derived CDR1 and CDR2 are ENHRY and SYGVKD.

There are a few counts of this clonotype. The chain employs TRBV24-1 and TRBJ2-5, with TRBD1 as a possible D gene (6 bases). There are 15 residues in the CDR3. Germline V gene data show CDR1 as KGHDR and CDR2 as SFDVKD. V lost 0 bases to trimming and J lost 4 bases, with 11 bases between them. This CDR3 is CATSDLGRGRETQYF. The CDR3 DNA sequence: TGTGCCACCAGTGATTTGGGCAGGGGCCGAGAGACCCAGTACTTC.

This clonotype has just a few counts. The gene calls are TRBV29-1 and TRBJ2-3; D ambiguous. Per germline, CDR1 SQVTM and CDR2 ANQGSEA. CDR3 size: 13 residues. Trimming stripped 4 bases from V and 2 bases from J, with 10 bases between. The CDR3 sequence: CSVGGRNTDTQYF. DNA of the CDR3: TGCAGCGTTGGTGGCAGGAACACAGATACGCAGTATTTT.

This clonotype was seen at least ten times. The chain joins TRBV7-9 to TRBJ2-3; maybe TRBD2 (7 bases). V dropped 3 bases and J dropped 6 bases, with 19 bases sitting between them. This CDR3 is built from 16 residues. Germline assignment: CDR1 SEHNR and CDR2 FQNEAQ (reference sequence). CDR3 protein: CASSFGPGGAYDTQYF. For the CDR3, the DNA is TGTGCCAGCAGCTTTGGCCCTGGGGGGGCCTACGATACGCAGTATTTT.

The gene calls are TRBV10-3 and TRBJ2-2; a possible D gene is TRBD1 (6 bases). CDR1 ENHRY and CDR2 SYGVKD come from the germline V gene. This CDR3 comprises 16 residues. Trimming cost V 4 bases and J 0 bases, with 12 bases left between them. This CDR3 is CAISASGTTNTGELFF. CDR3 DNA sequence: TGTGCCATCAGTGCTTCCGGGACAACGAACACCGGGGAGCTGTTTTTT.

This clonotype has only a few counts. The gene calls are TRBV9 and TRBJ2-7; D unclear. The ends were cut back, 1 base at V and 5 bases at J, with 10 bases in the middle. The CDR3 loop spans 13 amino acids. CDR1 is SGDLS and CDR2 is YYNGEE in the germline V gene. This CDR3 reads CASSVSYSDEQYF. The DNA for the CDR3 is TGTGCCAGCAGCGTAAGTTATTCCGACGAGCAGTACTTC.

This clonotype was seen only a few times. The rearrangement joins TRBV28 to TRBJ2-3, with TRBD2 identical over 9 bases. The CDR3 contains 15 residues. The junction had 7 bases not matched to a gene; V was cut back by 5 bases and J by 4 bases. The V gene's germline CDR1 is MDHEN and CDR2 SYDVKM. The CDR3 loop reads CASSPLAGYADTQYF. Here the CDR3 DNA reads TGTGCCAGCAGTCCACTAGCGGGCTATGCAGATACGCAGTATTTT.

This clonotype was observed a handful of times. The chain couples TRBV15 to TRBJ1-4; D uncertain. V lost 0 bases to trimming and J lost 0 bases, with 5 bases between them. This CDR3 is built from 15 residues. Germline V gene sequence: CDR1 LNHNV, CDR2 YYDKDF (reference sequence). CDR3 amino acids: CATSRDRATNEKLFF. Written as DNA, the CDR3 is TGTGCCACCAGCAGAGATCGGGCAACTAATGAAAAACTGTTTTTT.

The chain is built from TRBV6-5 and TRBJ1-2; 7 bases are a match to TRBD1. With V trimmed by 9 bases and J by 8 bases, 9 bases remained unmatched. This CDR3 contains 12 residues. The germline gives CDR1 MNHEY, CDR2 SVGAGI. The CDR3 is CASKTGVGGYTF. The CDR3 nucleotides are TGTGCCAGTAAAACAGGGGTGGGGGGCTACACCTTC.

There are many counts of this clonotype. The V and J genes are TRBV20-1 and TRBJ2-3; D could derive from TRBD1 or TRBD2 (5 bases each). Trimming cost V 5 bases and J 4 bases, with 7 bases left between them. The germline CDR1 and CDR2 sequences are DFQATT and SNEGSKA (reference sequence). The CDR3 has 11 amino acids. The CDR3 reads CSAGGADTQYF. DNA for the CDR3: TGCAGTGCTGGGGGAGCAGATACGCAGTATTTT.

This chain links TRBV20-1 with TRBJ2-3; 10 bases line up with TRBD2. The CDR3 extends over 17 amino acids. V shed 1 base, J shed 2 bases, and the junction held 9 bases outside the gene matches. CDR1 DFQATT and CDR2 SNEGSKA come from the germline V gene (reference sequence). The CDR3 bases are TGCAGTGCTAGAGCGTGGACTAGCGGAAGTTACACAGATACGCAGTATTTT. This translates into CSARAWTSGSYTDTQYF.

The rearrangement links TRBV9 to TRBJ2-5; maybe TRBD1 (6 bases). The V gene lost 3 bases and the J gene lost 4 bases, with 10 bases spanning the gap. Germline values: CDR1 SGDLS, CDR2 YYNGEE. The CDR3 consists of 13 residues. This CDR3 is CASSGGGVETQYF. DNA of the CDR3: TGTGCCAGCAGCGGAGGGGGAGTAGAGACCCAGTACTTC.

The chain links TRBV20-1 to TRBJ1-1, with 10 bases fitting TRBD1. With V trimmed by 3 bases and J by 1 base, 5 bases remained unmatched. Germline V lookup: CDR1 DFQATT, CDR2 SNEGSKA (reference sequence). The CDR3 runs 15 residues. Written as DNA, the CDR3 is TGCAGTGCTAGTTGGGACAGGGGTTGGAACACTGAAGCTTTCTTT. Translation: CSASWDRGWNTEAFF.

The V gene is TRBV12-3 or TRBV12-4, the J gene TRBJ2-5; no firm D call. V was shortened by 3 bases and J by 7 bases, with 15 bases between the two germline ends. CDR3 length equals 14 residues. The DNA for the CDR3 is TGTGCCAGCAGTTTCTCTCTGGCCCCCTCGACCCAGTACTTC. Its protein product is CASSFSLAPSTQYF.

As to this clonotype: One end of the junction does not line up with germline, which may come from a read error. The V gene is TRBV7-9, the J gene TRBJ2-5; D possibly corresponds to TRBD2 (7 bases). Germline CDR1 and CDR2: SEHNR and FQNEAQ (reference sequence). This CDR3 comprises 14 residues. The CDR3 nucleotides are TGTGCCAGCCGCTTAGGGGGGGCCGAAGAGACCCAGTACTTC. Protein product: CASRLGGAEETQYF.

The chain couples TRBV4-2 to TRBJ1-2, with D uncertain. Per germline, CDR1 LGHNA and CDR2 YNFKEQ. V shed 0 bases and J shed 4 bases, with 9 bases lying between them. CDR3 length: 14 amino acids. The CDR3 DNA reads as TGTGCCAGCAGCCAAGATCCCCGGTCCTATGGCTACACCTTC. It codes for CASSQDPRSYGYTF.

This clonotype has more than one count but fewer than ten. This CDR3 reads CASSYEGQGVYEQYF. CDR3 nucleotides: TGTGCCAGCAGTTACGAAGGACAGGGGGTCTACGAGCAGTACTTC. The chain carries TRBV6-2 or TRBV6-3 and TRBJ2-7, with 10 bases fitting TRBD1. V dropped 2 bases and J dropped 3; count of bases not matched to a gene: 4. Germline loops: CDR1 MNHEY, CDR2 SVGEGT. The CDR3 totals 15 residues.

A few counts support this clonotype. V is TRBV9 and J is TRBJ2-7; maybe TRBD1 (6 bases). Germline V gives CDR1 SGDLS, CDR2 YYNGEE. The ends were cut back, 0 bases at V and 2 bases at J, with 12 bases in the middle. The CDR3 contains 15 residues. The CDR3 DNA reads as TGTGCCAGCAGCGTAGATCTGGGGGCGGCCTACGAGCAGTACTTC. It yields the protein CASSVDLGAAYEQYF.